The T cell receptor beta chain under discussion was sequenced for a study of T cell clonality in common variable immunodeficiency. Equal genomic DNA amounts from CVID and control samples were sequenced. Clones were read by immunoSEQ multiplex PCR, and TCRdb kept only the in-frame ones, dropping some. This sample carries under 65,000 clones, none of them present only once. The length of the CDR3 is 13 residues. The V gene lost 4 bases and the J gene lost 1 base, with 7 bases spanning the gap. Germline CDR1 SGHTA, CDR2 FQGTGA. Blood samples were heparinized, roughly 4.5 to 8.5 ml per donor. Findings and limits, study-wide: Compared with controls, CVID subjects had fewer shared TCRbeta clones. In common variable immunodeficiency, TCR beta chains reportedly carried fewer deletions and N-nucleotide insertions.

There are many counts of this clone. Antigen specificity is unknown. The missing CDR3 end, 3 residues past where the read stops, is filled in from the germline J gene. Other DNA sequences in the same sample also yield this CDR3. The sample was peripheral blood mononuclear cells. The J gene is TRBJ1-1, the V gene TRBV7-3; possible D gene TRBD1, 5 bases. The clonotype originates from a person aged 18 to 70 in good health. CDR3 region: CASSWTPNTEAFF. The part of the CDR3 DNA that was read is TGTGCCAGCAGCTGGACACCGAACACTGAA.